The 31 T cell receptor beta chains below all came from one sample that was sequenced in a study of Graves' ophthalmopathy and Graves' hyperthyroidism. CDR3 regions of TCR beta were amplified from RNA transcripts. Following a first-round RT-PCR that used HTBI primers, a second-round multiplex PCR was carried out. TCRdb passed the multiplex PCR reads through MiXCR, listing each CDR3 protein once. The sample includes a few hundred thousand distinct CDR3 sequences, about 35% seen only once; the top ten take 3.5% to 4.5%. Sample: peripheral blood or thyroid tissue (not recorded which). Every receptor here comes from an adult man with Graves' hyperthyroidism.

DNA of the CDR3: TGTGCCAGCTCACCACTAGAGGGCCCACGGTACGAGCAGTACTTC. It translates to CASSPLEGPRYEQYF. This chain connects TRBV18 to TRBJ2-7; D perhaps matches TRBD2 (5 bases). CDR1 is KGHSH and CDR2 is LQKENI in the germline V gene. V shed 1 base and J shed 4 bases, with 14 bases lying between them. The CDR3 is 15 amino acids.

This clonotype was counted a few times. The rearrangement links TRBV7-9 to TRBJ1-1; possibly TRBD1 for D (5 bases). Deletions cut 8 bases from V and 0 bases from J, with 16 bases between. CDR1 and CDR2 from the germline V gene are SEHNR and FQNEAQ (reference sequence). The CDR3 totals 15 residues. DNA for the CDR3: TGTGCCAGCTCACTTCAGGGCGGAGTGAACACTGAAGCTTTCTTT. It specifies CASSLQGGVNTEAFF. The whole variable domain, filled in from reference TRBV7-9 and TRBJ1-1, reads DTGVSQNPRHKITKRGQNVTFRCDPISEHNRLYWYRQTLGQGPEFLTYFQNEAQLEKSRLLSDRFSAERPKGSFSTLEIQRTEQGDSAMYLCASSLQGGVNTEAFFGQGTRLTVV.

Concerning this clonotype itself: A read error is possible here, since a much larger clone lies one base away. V and J are TRBV9 and TRBJ1-4; no definite D call. The CDR3 is 13 residues long. Germline V gene data show CDR1 as SGDLS and CDR2 as YYNGEE. Written as DNA, the CDR3 is TGTGTCAGCAGCGATGAGCAGGATGAAAAACTGTTTTTT. Amino acids: CVSSDEQDEKLFF.

The DNA for the CDR3 is TGTGCCAGCAGCTACGGTCAGAGGTCCTACCAAGAGACCCAGTACTTC. Its translation is CASSYGQRSYQETQYF. V gene TRBV11-2 combines with J gene TRBJ2-5; no reliable D call. CDR1 and CDR2 (germline): SGHAT, FQNNGV. The CDR3 consists of 16 residues. V lost 4 bases and J lost 0, with 15 bases in between.

This clonotype was found once. This sequence may be a read error, since a much larger clone differs from it by one base. J is TRBJ1-1 and V is TRBV6-5, with D perhaps matching TRBD1 (5 bases). The ends were cut back, 2 bases at V and 4 bases at J, with 14 bases in the middle. The germline gives CDR1 MNHEY, CDR2 SVGAGI. There are 15 residues in the CDR3. The CDR3 loop is CASSYRGRASTEAFF. The CDR3 bases are TGTGCCAGCAGTTACCGGGGCAGGGCTAGCACTGAAGCTTTCTTT.

In this sample, this clonotype turned up many times. This chain links TRBV7-8 with TRBJ1-1; D gene uncertain. Per the germline V gene, CDR1 is SGHVS and CDR2 is FQNEAQ. There are 16 residues in the CDR3. The germline V and J ends were trimmed by 1 base and 2 bases, with 14 bases remaining between them. The CDR3 reads CASSLDAPRLNTEAFF. CDR3 in DNA: TGTGCCAGCAGCTTAGACGCTCCACGCCTCAACACTGAAGCTTTCTTT.

Turning to this clonotype: The CDR3 carries no conserved terminal phenylalanine or tryptophan, so it likely arises from a read error. No DNA is shown, since the ends of the CDR3 on it are uncertain; the CDR3 is the one TCRdb lists. The chain links TRBV20-1 to TRBJ2-7; TRBD1, the D gene given by the table, was not confirmed from the DNA. Germline V gene sequence: CDR1 DFQATT, CDR2 SNEGSKA (reference sequence). The CDR3 region is 8 residues in length, termini included. The CDR3 sequence: CSARTRGM.

V gene TRBV29-1 combines with J gene TRBJ2-7; D unclear. The DNA end favors TRBJ2-1, so the J call may be wrong. CDR1 SQVTM and CDR2 ANQGSEA come from the germline V gene. The CDR3 is made up of 15 amino acids. The CDR3 reads CSVAASRSSYNEQFF. Written as DNA, the CDR3 is TGCAGCGTTGCGGCCAGCCGAAGCTCCTACAATGAGCAGTTCTTC.

This clonotype showed up many times. J is TRBJ1-6 and V is TRBV7-9, with 7 bases aligning to TRBD1. V lost 5 bases and J lost 4; bases outside the gene matches: 2. The CDR3 loop spans 14 amino acids. CDR1 SEHNR and CDR2 FQNEAQ come from the germline V gene (reference sequence). CDR3 coding DNA: TGTGCCAGCAGCCTGACAGGGTATAATTCACCCCTCCACTTT. This gives the protein CASSLTGYNSPLHF.

V is TRBV29-1 and J is TRBJ2-7; 7 nucleotides line up with TRBD1. With V trimmed by 8 bases and J by 2 bases, 15 bases remained unmatched. The CDR3 runs to 15 residues. Germline CDR1 is SQVTM and CDR2 is ANQGSEA. The CDR3 DNA follows: TGCAGCTTTTCTGTGGGGCTGACAGGGCCCTACGAGCAGTACTTC. Translating gives CSFSVGLTGPYEQYF.

This clonotype was counted at least ten times. The chain is built from TRBV5-1 and TRBJ2-7, with a weak D call TRBD2 (5 bases). CDR1 and CDR2 from the germline V gene are SGHRS and YFSETQ. V dropped 2 bases and J dropped 9 bases, with 18 bases sitting between them. The length of the CDR3 is 14 residues. CDR3 nucleotide sequence: TGCGCCAGCAGCTTCGGGGAGACTACGTCTAGGCAGTACTTC. Its protein is CASSFGETTSRQYF.

This clonotype was observed once. This sequence may be a read error, since a much larger clone differs from it by one base. The rearrangement uses TRBV16 and TRBJ1-3; D gene unclear. The CDR3 loop spans 14 amino acids. The germline V gene has CDR1 KGHSY and CDR2 FQNENV. V gave up 5 bases and J gave up 2 bases, with 10 bases separating them. The CDR3 spells CASSYGIPGNTIYF. The CDR3 DNA follows: TGTGCCAGCAGCTACGGAATCCCTGGAAACACCATATATTTT.

The sample holds many counts of this clonotype. V and J are TRBV12-3 or TRBV12-4 and TRBJ1-3; D unclear. CDR3 size: 16 residues. Trimming cost V 1 base and J 0 bases, with 10 bases left between them. The CDR3 DNA reads as TGTGCCAGCAGTTTAGTGGGAGGAAGCTCTGGAAACACCATATATTTT. It encodes CASSLVGGSSGNTIYF.

The gene calls are TRBV6-7 and TRBJ1-1, with D possibly being TRBD1 (6 bases). TRBV6-7 is an open reading frame, and its role is uncertain. V lost 6 bases and J 3 bases, leaving 14 bases between the germline ends. The CDR3 loop spans 14 amino acids. The CDR3 DNA follows: TGTGCCAGCAGGCCTAGGGGGATGGACACTGAAGCTTTCTTT. Amino acid sequence: CASRPRGMDTEAFF.

There are a few counts of this clonotype. V gene TRBV7-3 combines with J gene TRBJ2-3; the D gene is possibly TRBD2 (5 bases). The germline V gene encodes CDR1 SGHTA and CDR2 FQGTGA. This CDR3 is built from 13 residues. V was trimmed by 5 bases and J by 0 bases, leaving 6 bases between them. The CDR3 coding sequence is TGTGCCAGCAGCAGGACTAGCACAGATACGCAGTATTTT. It yields the protein CASSRTSTDTQYF.

In this sample, this clonotype turned up many times. The chain is built from TRBV20-1 and TRBJ1-3, with D unresolved. V was trimmed by 3 bases and J by 7 bases, leaving 7 bases between them. Per germline, CDR1 DFQATT and CDR2 SNEGSKA (reference sequence). The CDR3 runs 11 residues. CDR3 sequence reads: CSASHSNTIYF. In DNA form, the CDR3 reads TGCAGTGCTAGTCACAGCAACACCATATATTTT.

The V and J genes are TRBV6-1 and TRBJ2-7; no firm D call. The germline V and J ends were trimmed by 8 bases and 4 bases, with 15 bases remaining between them. This CDR3 has 13 residues. Germline V lookup: CDR1 MNHNS, CDR2 SASEGT. CDR3 bases: TGTGCCAGCGGAAAGGACGGCGGATACGAGCAGTACTTC. Its translation: CASGKDGGYEQYF.

About this clonotype itself: Germline is not matched at one junction end, which may reflect a read error. The chain links TRBV7-9 to TRBJ2-5; 7 bases match TRBD1. The CDR3 runs to 11 residues. The germline V gene encodes CDR1 SEHNR and CDR2 FQNEAQ (reference sequence). The CDR3: CASSSGTAAAF. The CDR3 bases are TGTGCCAGCAGTTCCGGGACAGCGGCCGCCTTT.

This clonotype was seen a handful of times. The chain employs TRBV7-9 and TRBJ1-2; TRBD1 aligns across 7 bases. V lost 5 bases, J lost 8 bases, and 5 bases stayed unmatched. The CDR3 loop spans 12 amino acids. The germline gives CDR1 SEHNR, CDR2 FQNEAQ (reference sequence). In nucleotides, the CDR3 is TGTGCCAGCAGCCAGACAGGGTTGGGCTACACCTTC. This sequence encodes CASSQTGLGYTF.

The chain has TRBV7-2 and TRBJ2-7, with TRBD2 matching over 12 bases. The V gene's germline CDR1 is SGHTA and CDR2 FQGNSA. V was clipped by 2 bases and J by 6 bases; unmatched bases: 5. The CDR3 has 15 amino acids. The CDR3 region has the DNA TGTGCCAGCAGCTTACTAGCGGGAGGGCCCTCCGAGCAGTACTTC. It encodes CASSLLAGGPSEQYF.

The chain carries TRBV2 and TRBJ1-1; TRBD1 is a possible D gene (5 bases). Germline lookup yields CDR1 SNHLY and CDR2 FYNNEI. Between the trimmed V and J ends, which lost 4 bases and 2 bases, there was a span of 11 bases. The CDR3 contains 14 residues. The CDR3 bases are TGTGCCAGCAGTGGGGACCCGGCCAACACTGAAGCTTTCTTT. Translation: CASSGDPANTEAFF.

The gene calls are TRBV7-9 and TRBJ2-3, with 7 nucleotides matching TRBD1. The CDR3 contains 15 residues. J lost 3 bases, V lost 5 bases, and 8 bases had no gene match. Germline CDR1 and CDR2: SEHNR and FQNEAQ (reference sequence). CDR3 sequence reads: CASSSPDRWTDTQYF. The CDR3 DNA follows: TGTGCCAGCAGCAGCCCGGACAGGTGGACAGATACGCAGTATTTT.

This clonotype was seen only a few times. V usage is TRBV30 and J usage is TRBJ1-2; possible D gene TRBD1, 5 bases. The V and J ends lost 6 bases and 0 bases respectively, with 14 bases between them. CDR1 is GTSNPN and CDR2 is SVGIG in the germline V gene (reference sequence). The CDR3 loop spans 14 amino acids. The CDR3 loop reads CACRTQGSNYGYTF. DNA of the CDR3: TGTGCCTGCCGAACTCAGGGCTCTAACTATGGCTACACCTTC.

This clonotype was found a few times. The chain carries TRBV13 and TRBJ2-5, with D possibly being TRBD1 or TRBD2 (5 bases each). V was pared by 9 bases and J by 0 bases, with 11 bases between. There are 13 residues in the CDR3. Germline CDR1 is PRHDT and CDR2 is FYEKMQ (reference sequence). CDR3 amino acids: CASTVGDQETQYF. CDR3 DNA sequence: TGTGCCAGTACGGTGGGGGACCAAGAGACCCAGTACTTC.

V and J are TRBV12-3 or TRBV12-4 and TRBJ1-4; TRBD1 matches at 8 bases. V shed 2 bases and J 5 bases; nucleotides not matched to a gene: 4. This CDR3 has 15 amino acids. This CDR3 reads CASSLWTGRNEKLFF. The CDR3 DNA sequence: TGTGCCAGCAGTTTATGGACAGGGAGGAATGAAAAACTGTTTTTT.

The sample holds a few counts of this clonotype. This chain uses TRBV20-1 with TRBJ2-5; a possible D gene is TRBD1 (5 bases). The CDR3 is 10 residues long. Germline V gene sequence: CDR1 DFQATT, CDR2 SNEGSKA (reference sequence). DNA for the CDR3: TGCAGCGTTTTGGGGCAGACCCAGTACTTC. Amino acids: CSVLGQTQYF.

The table lists this clonotype with a few counts. The chain joins TRBV7-9 to TRBJ1-1; D possibly corresponds to TRBD1 (6 bases). The V end lost 8 bases, the J end lost 8 bases, and 15 bases lay between the germline ends. The CDR3 covers 12 residues. Germline-derived CDR1 and CDR2 are SEHNR and FQNEAQ (reference sequence). Here the CDR3 reads CASDEQGKEAFF. In DNA, the CDR3 is TGTGCCAGCGATGAACAGGGTAAGGAAGCTTTCTTT.

This clonotype was recorded many times. The V and J genes are TRBV7-9 and TRBJ1-1, with a weak D call TRBD1 (6 bases). The CDR3 has 13 amino acids. Trimming took 5 bases from V and 3 from J, leaving 10 bases between them. In germline, CDR1 is SEHNR, CDR2 FQNEAQ (reference sequence). The CDR3, as DNA: TGTGCCAGCAGCCCTAGGACAGACACTGAAGCTTTCTTT. This translates into CASSPRTDTEAFF.

V and J are TRBV12-3 or TRBV12-4 and TRBJ2-7; 8 positions agree with TRBD1. The junction had 7 bases not matched to a gene; V was cut back by 6 bases and J by 3 bases. The CDR3 loop spans 14 amino acids. The CDR3 DNA reads as TGTGCCAGCAGCCTGGACAGGGAAAGCTACGAGCAGTACTTC. Its translation is CASSLDRESYEQYF.

To note about this clonotype: One end of the junction varies from germline; a read error may be responsible. V gene TRBV20-1 combines with J gene TRBJ2-7; 9 bases agree with TRBD1. The CDR3 extends over 16 amino acids. The germline CDR1 and CDR2 sequences are DFQATT and SNEGSKA (reference sequence). The CDR3 region is CGARGGSGQGIYEQYF. The CDR3 DNA is TGCGGTGCTAGAGGGGGGTCGGGACAGGGTATATACGAGCAGTACTTC.

Comment on this clonotype: As the CDR3 is not closed by the conserved phenylalanine or tryptophan, this likely results from a read error. This chain connects TRBV27 to TRBJ1-1; possibly TRBD1 for D (5 bases). CDR1 and CDR2 from the germline V gene are MNHEY and SMNVEV (reference sequence). V was clipped by 4 bases and J by 3 bases, with 6 bases between them. The CDR3 consists of 12 residues. CDR3 in amino acids: CASSSGYTEAFS. The CDR3 DNA reads TGTGCCAGCAGTTCAGGGTACACTGAAGCTTTCTCT.